A single sample gave rise to the 22 T cell receptor beta chains below, sequenced in a study of cytomegalovirus exposure and HLA in healthy donors. With 60 Vbeta and 13 Jbeta primers, the PCR was carried out. Measured with immunoSEQ multiplex PCR; TCRdb has only the in-frame clones, and not every one. The repertoire includes approximately 89,000 clones, roughly 58% of them detected once, and around 5% sits in the top ten. The sequenced sample was PBMCs. All receptors derive from a woman in her thirties in good health and CMV-seropositive.

The chain carries TRBV7-3 and TRBJ1-1; D is uncertain. Germline CDR1 reads SGHTA; CDR2 reads FQGTGA. V was trimmed by 6 bases and J by 2 bases, leaving 13 bases between them. The CDR3 is 14 residues long. CDR3: CASRANAVNTEAFF. CDR3 coding DNA: TGTGCCAGCAGGGCAAACGCGGTCAACACTGAAGCTTTCTTT.

The DNA of the CDR3 is TGTGCCAGCAGTGTTATGGGACTAGCGGGGTATGAGCAGTTCTTC. Protein product: CASSVMGLAGYEQFF. This chain connects TRBV6-5 to TRBJ2-1, with 13 bases identical to TRBD2. V lost 5 bases, J lost 8 bases, and 6 bases stayed unmatched. Germline V gives CDR1 MNHEY, CDR2 SVGAGI. CDR3 length: 15 amino acids.

The chain joins TRBV27 to TRBJ1-1, with D perhaps matching TRBD1 (6 bases). From germline, CDR1 is MNHEY and CDR2 SMNVEV (reference sequence). V was shortened by 5 bases and J by 5 bases, with 15 bases between the two germline ends. The CDR3 totals 14 residues. CDR3 sequence reads: CASSPQGTGTEAFF. The DNA of the CDR3 is TGTGCCAGCAGTCCTCAGGGGACGGGGACTGAAGCTTTCTTT.

The chain links TRBV11-3 to TRBJ2-1; 12 bases agree with TRBD2. The CDR3 runs to 15 residues. Trimming removed 7 bases from V and 3 bases from J; junction bases left unmatched: 4. The V gene's germline CDR1 is SGHNT and CDR2 YENEEA. CDR3 in DNA: TGTGCCAGCACCCCTAGCGGGGGGGTCTACAATGAGCAGTTCTTC. Translated, it gives CASTPSGGVYNEQFF.

The chain combines TRBV19 with TRBJ1-2; 7 nucleotides line up with TRBD1. Germline trimming cut 11 bases from V and 7 bases from J; bases unmatched to any gene: 19. Germline V lookup: CDR1 LNHDA, CDR2 SQIVND (reference sequence). CDR3 length equals 15 residues. CDR3 bases: TGTGCCGCCGGGACAGATATACGAGGGTTAGGTGGCTACACCTTC. It codes for CAAGTDIRGLGGYTF.

This sequence joins TRBV9 and TRBJ2-3, with a weak D call TRBD1 (6 bases). Per germline, CDR1 SGDLS and CDR2 YYNGEE. The CDR3 is 15 amino acids. Trimming pared 4 bases from V and 3 bases from J, leaving 15 bases between. This chain's CDR3 is CASSSSQGNTDTQYF. CDR3 in DNA: TGTGCCAGCAGCTCTAGCCAGGGGAATACAGATACGCAGTATTTT.

This clone is a singleton in its sample. This chain uses TRBV28 with TRBJ2-7, with 7 bases aligning to TRBD2. CDR1 MDHEN and CDR2 SYDVKM come from the germline V gene. CDR3 length: 12 residues. J was trimmed by 2 bases and V by 5 bases; bases with no gene match: 0. The CDR3 sequence: CASSGGAYEQYF. The CDR3 region has the DNA TGTGCCAGCAGTGGGGGGGCCTACGAGCAGTACTTC.

This clone was seen a few times. The chain employs TRBV5-1 and TRBJ1-4; D is perhaps TRBD1 (5 bases). The CDR3 sequence is 14 residues long. CDR1 and CDR2 (germline): SGHRS, YFSETQ. Between the trimmed V and J ends, which lost 4 bases and 8 bases, there was a span of 15 bases. The CDR3 coding sequence is TGCGCCAGCAGCGATGGGCAGGGTCGGGAAAAACTGTTTTTT. Translating it yields CASSDGQGREKLFF.

The chain links TRBV5-1 to TRBJ2-7; D may be TRBD2 (6 bases). The germline V gene encodes CDR1 SGHRS and CDR2 YFSETQ. This CDR3 has 15 residues. V was shortened by 5 bases and J by 5 bases, with 20 bases between the two germline ends. CDR3 residues: CASRLGGGWGDEQYF. The CDR3 DNA reads as TGCGCCAGCAGACTCGGTGGAGGGTGGGGTGACGAGCAGTACTTC.

This chain links TRBV28 with TRBJ2-1; D is possibly TRBD2 (6 bases). CDR1 is MDHEN and CDR2 is SYDVKM in the germline V gene. V dropped 6 bases and J dropped 15 bases, with 21 bases sitting between them. The CDR3 extends over 13 amino acids. The CDR3 is CASSLLAPGVGFF. The DNA for the CDR3 is TGTGCCAGCAGCCTCCTAGCGCCGGGTGTGGGGTTCTTC.

A single count supports this clone. The V and J genes are TRBV7-9 and TRBJ2-1; D not certain. The V gene's germline CDR1 is SEHNR and CDR2 FQNEAQ (reference sequence). V lost 2 bases and J 8 bases, leaving 4 bases between the germline ends. The CDR3 has 11 amino acids. CDR3 amino acids: CASSLIDEQFF. DNA for the CDR3: TGTGCCAGCAGCTTAATCGATGAGCAGTTCTTC. The complete variable domain, with remaining parts taken from reference TRBV7-9 and TRBJ2-1, reads DTGVSQNPRHKITKRGQNVTFRCDPISEHNRLYWYRQTLGQGPEFLTYFQNEAQLEKSRLLSDRFSAERPKGSFSTLEIQRTEQGDSAMYLCASSLIDEQFFGPGTRLTVL.

This rearrangement joins TRBV5-1 to TRBJ2-7, with TRBD1 as a possible D gene (5 bases). The germline CDR1 and CDR2 sequences are SGHRS and YFSETQ. CDR3 length: 14 residues. V was shortened by 1 base and J by 4 bases, with 12 bases between the two germline ends. CDR3 nucleotide sequence: TGCGCCAGCAGCTTGACAGGTTCAGTTTACGAGCAGTACTTC. This sequence encodes CASSLTGSVYEQYF.

The chain employs TRBV23-1 and TRBJ2-5; TRBD1 matches 9 bases. TRBV23-1 is known as an ORF, though its function is uncertain. The CDR3 extends over 16 amino acids. J was trimmed by 0 bases and V by 3 bases; bases with no gene match: 5. CDR3 DNA sequence: TGCGCCAGCAGTCAGTCCGGGACAGGGAACCAAGAGACCCAGTACTTC. It translates to CASSQSGTGNQETQYF.

The rearrangement joins TRBV7-2 to TRBJ1-2; 11 nucleotides agree with TRBD1. V was clipped by 4 bases and J by 5 bases; unmatched bases: 6. The CDR3 covers 15 residues. Germline CDR1 SGHTA, CDR2 FQGNSA. The CDR3 DNA sequence: TGTGCCAGCAGCTCCCCGGGACAGGGGGGATATGGCTACACCTTC. It encodes CASSSPGQGGYGYTF.

The chain recombines TRBV27 with TRBJ2-5; tentative D call: TRBD1 (5 bases). The V gene lost 0 bases and the J gene lost 5 bases, with 10 bases spanning the gap. The CDR3 has 14 residues. The V gene's germline CDR1 is MNHEY and CDR2 SMNVEV (reference sequence). This chain's CDR3 is CASSLSTGGETQYF. In nucleotides, the CDR3 is TGTGCCAGCAGTTTATCTACAGGTGGGGAGACCCAGTACTTC.

V gene TRBV4-1 combines with J gene TRBJ1-5; no firm D call. V lost 0 bases and J 3 bases, leaving 9 bases between the germline ends. Germline CDR1 MGHRA, CDR2 YSYEKL. The CDR3 consists of 15 residues. In DNA form, the CDR3 reads TGCGCCAGCAGCCAAGATCTTAGAGACAATCAGCCCCAGCATTTT. Translation gives CASSQDLRDNQPQHF.

This clone came up a few times. The genes are TRBV15 and TRBJ2-1, with D perhaps matching TRBD1 (5 bases). Looked up from germline, CDR1 is LNHNV and CDR2 is YYDKDF (reference sequence). CDR3 length: 17 amino acids. Trimming shortened V by 5 bases and J by 3 bases, and 20 bases separated the two germline ends. The CDR3 reads CATSVLTQVGFYNEQFF. The CDR3 nucleotides read TGTGCCACCAGCGTTCTGACACAGGTGGGTTTCTACAATGAGCAGTTCTTC.

Comment on this clone: The junction shows a germline mismatch at one end, possibly a read error. The chain links TRBV15 to TRBJ1-2; no clear D gene. The CDR3 is 13 residues long. Germline V lookup: CDR1 LNHNV, CDR2 YYDKDF (reference sequence). CDR3 residues: CATSREGDYGYPF. The CDR3 DNA is TGTGCCACCAGCAGGGAGGGAGACTATGGCTACCCCTTC. The variable domain in full, completed from reference TRBV15 and TRBJ1-2, reads DAMVIQNPRYQVTQFGKPVTLSCSQTLNHNVMYWYQQKSSQAPKLLFHYYDKDFNNEADTPDNFQSRRPNTSFCFLDIRSPGLGDTAMYLCATSREGDYGYPFGSGTRLTVV.

The chain links TRBV5-1 to TRBJ2-7; 9 bases map to TRBD2. The V segment lost 4 bases and the J segment 4 bases; nucleotides outside the gene matches: 12. This CDR3 region has 16 residues. The V gene's germline CDR1 is SGHRS and CDR2 YFSETQ. The CDR3: CASSVAGSGGKYEQYF. CDR3 DNA sequence: TGCGCCAGCAGCGTAGCGGGCAGCGGGGGGAAGTACGAGCAGTACTTC.

The genes are TRBV7-9 and TRBJ2-1; D gene uncertain. This CDR3 region has 13 residues. The V end lost 6 bases, the J end lost 4 bases, and 10 bases lay between the germline ends. The germline V gene has CDR1 SEHNR and CDR2 FQNEAQ (reference sequence). In DNA form, the CDR3 reads TGTGCCAGCAGGGTAGCCCCTTACAATGAGCAGTTCTTC. This sequence encodes CASRVAPYNEQFF.

This clone has only one observation. One end of the junction does not line up with germline, which may come from a read error. This chain joins TRBV2 and TRBJ2-1; the match to TRBD1 covers 7 bases. This CDR3 is 11 amino acids long. CDR1 is SNHLY, CDR2 FYNNEI, per germline. DNA of the CDR3: TGTGCCAGCAGGGGGACAGTCACTAAGATCTTC. Translation gives CASRGTVTKIF.

This clone came up a few times. The chain uses TRBV7-9 and TRBJ2-2; 7 bases agree with TRBD2. Trimming cost V 6 bases and J 4 bases; bases outside gene matches: 14. The germline CDR1 and CDR2 sequences are SEHNR and FQNEAQ (reference sequence). The CDR3 sequence is 17 residues long. CDR3 loop: CASRHPPRLALTGELFF. The CDR3 nucleotides read TGTGCCAGCAGGCACCCCCCGCGACTAGCCCTCACCGGGGAGCTGTTTTTT.